This passage covers 16 T cell receptor beta chains from one sample sequenced in a study of shared clonotypes between healthy human individuals. Repertoires were generated with immunoSEQ multiplex PCR, while TCRdb's copy carries only in-frame clones and drops some. The table has about 2.4 million clones, approximately 93% seen once. What was sequenced was naive CD4+ T cells from PBMCs. This sample's subset: CD45RA+ positively selected. The receptor set was obtained from a man between 18 and 29 years old in good health. Some clones in this sample may be carry-over from other donors' samples.

V gene TRBV10-3 combines with J gene TRBJ2-7; D may be TRBD1 (5 bases). There are 14 residues in the CDR3. V lost 1 base to trimming and J lost 0 bases, with 7 bases between them. Per germline, CDR1 ENHRY and CDR2 SYGVKD. The CDR3 spells CAISEFQGSYEQYF. The CDR3 nucleotides are TGTGCCATCAGTGAGTTTCAGGGCTCCTACGAGCAGTACTTC.

The J gene is TRBJ1-6, the V gene TRBV6-6, with TRBD1 as a possible D gene (5 bases). V shed 2 bases and J shed 7 bases, with 15 bases lying between them. CDR1 and CDR2 (germline): MNHNY, SVGAGI (reference sequence). This CDR3 comprises 16 residues. CDR3 coding DNA: TGTGCCAGCAGTTACCCCGGCAGGGCGGACAATTCACCCCTCCACTTT. Its translation is CASSYPGRADNSPLHF.

This clone was seen once. V gene TRBV18 combines with J gene TRBJ1-3, with 9 bases matching TRBD1. Per the germline V gene, CDR1 is KGHSH and CDR2 is LQKENI. This CDR3 has 14 amino acids. V dropped 6 bases and J dropped 6; count of bases not matched to a gene: 6. CDR3 amino acids: CASSEDRGINTIYF. CDR3 nucleotides: TGTGCCAGCTCGGAGGACAGGGGCATAAACACCATATATTTT.

The chain has TRBV4-2 and TRBJ2-5; TRBD2 aligns across 10 bases. After removal of 0 bases from V and 5 bases from J, the junction contained 15 bases not matched to a gene. Germline V gene data show CDR1 as LGHNA and CDR2 as YNFKEQ. CDR3 length equals 19 residues. CDR3 bases: TGTGCCAGCAGCCAAGAAAGTGGAGCTAGCGGGAGCTTGATGGAGACCCAGTACTTC. Protein product: CASSQESGASGSLMETQYF.

The V and J genes are TRBV5-1 and TRBJ1-2; TRBD1 aligns across 9 bases. The CDR3 consists of 15 residues. Per germline, CDR1 SGHRS and CDR2 YFSETQ. After removal of 7 bases from V and 0 bases from J, the junction contained 7 bases not matched to a gene. In nucleotides, the CDR3 is TGCGCCAGCGGACCTACAGGGGGCGCTAACTATGGCTACACCTTC. Translation gives CASGPTGGANYGYTF.

V gene TRBV11-2 combines with J gene TRBJ2-1; 7 bases are shared with TRBD2. After removal of 6 bases from V and 2 bases from J, the junction contained 7 bases not matched to a gene. The CDR3 spans 15 residues. Germline V gene data show CDR1 as SGHAT and CDR2 as FQNNGV. The CDR3 loop is CASSYSSGTYNEQFF. The CDR3 DNA reads TGTGCCAGCAGTTATTCCAGCGGGACCTACAATGAGCAGTTCTTC.

To note about this clone: Distinct nucleotide sequences in the sample also encode this CDR3. J is TRBJ2-7 and V is TRBV13; TRBD1 matches 7 bases. Germline values: CDR1 PRHDT, CDR2 FYEKMQ (reference sequence). The CDR3 spans 14 residues. Trimming cost V 5 bases and J 1 base; bases outside gene matches: 5. The CDR3 sequence is CASSPRDRSYEQYF. DNA of the CDR3: TGTGCCAGCAGCCCCCGGGACAGATCCTACGAGCAGTACTTC.

V is TRBV9 and J is TRBJ2-7; 10 bases align to TRBD1. This CDR3 comprises 15 residues. V lost 2 bases to trimming and J lost 2 bases; unmatched junction nucleotides: 4. The germline CDR1 and CDR2 sequences are SGDLS and YYNGEE. The DNA of the CDR3 is TGTGCCAGCAGCGTGGGACAGGGGCTAACCTACGAGCAGTACTTC. The encoded protein is CASSVGQGLTYEQYF.

The chain is built from TRBV25-1 and TRBJ2-1; D possibly uses TRBD1 or TRBD2 (5 bases each). Per the germline V gene, CDR1 is MGHDK and CDR2 is SYGVNS. This CDR3 comprises 15 residues. V lost 3 bases, J lost 5 bases, and 14 bases lay in between. CDR3: CASSESRGPHNEQFF. The CDR3, as DNA: TGTGCCAGCAGTGAGTCCCGGGGACCACACAATGAGCAGTTCTTC.

The chain has TRBV11-3 and TRBJ1-1, with D hard to call. The V end was cut by 0 bases, the J end by 0 bases, with 8 bases between. The germline V gene encodes CDR1 SGHNT and CDR2 YENEEA. CDR3 size: 15 residues. The CDR3 protein is CASSLDSGMNTEAFF. The CDR3 region has the DNA TGTGCCAGCAGCTTAGATTCTGGGATGAACACTGAAGCTTTCTTT.

V is TRBV5-6 and J is TRBJ2-3; TRBD1 might be the D (6 bases). Trimming cost V 1 base and J 2 bases, with 8 bases left between them. Germline assignment: CDR1 SGHDT and CDR2 YYEEEE. The CDR3 loop spans 14 amino acids. Written as DNA, the CDR3 is TGTGCCAGCAGCTTGACAGGGACCACAGATACGCAGTATTTT. Its protein is CASSLTGTTDTQYF.

This clone appeared once. This chain uses TRBV19 with TRBJ2-7; either TRBD1 or TRBD2 may supply D (5 bases each). Germline CDR1 LNHDA, CDR2 SQIVND (reference sequence). The CDR3 has 14 amino acids. Trimming removed 3 bases from V and 2 bases from J, with 11 bases in between. Here the CDR3 DNA reads TGTGCCAGTAGTATTTGGGACCGAGCCTACGAGCAGTACTTC. The encoded protein is CASSIWDRAYEQYF.

The rearrangement links TRBV30 to TRBJ2-1; no definite D call. CDR1 is GTSNPN and CDR2 is SVGIG in the germline V gene (reference sequence). This CDR3 is built from 13 residues. V gave up 0 bases and J gave up 10 bases, with 13 bases separating them. For the CDR3, the DNA is TGTGCCTGGAGTGTAAGTTTCCGTTGGGAGCAGTTCTTC. It is translated as CAWSVSFRWEQFF.

The chain carries TRBV7-8 and TRBJ2-2; TRBD2 aligns across 11 bases. The junction had 9 bases not matched to a gene; V was cut back by 6 bases and J by 3 bases. Germline V CDR1 and CDR2: SGHVS, FQNEAQ. The CDR3 consists of 17 residues. The CDR3 here is CASSFISGRADTGELFF. DNA of the CDR3: TGTGCCAGCAGTTTTATTAGCGGGAGGGCCGACACCGGGGAGCTGTTTTTT. The full variable domain, with the rest looked up from reference TRBV7-8 and TRBJ2-2, is GAGVSQSPRYKVAKRGQDVALRCDPISGHVSLFWYQQALGQGPEFLTYFQNEAQLDKSGLPSDRFFAERPEGSVSTLKIQRTQQEDSAVYLCASSFISGRADTGELFFGEGSRLTVL.

The J gene is TRBJ2-1, the V gene TRBV19, with D unresolved. This CDR3 contains 12 residues. Trimming pared 2 bases from V and 8 bases from J, leaving 7 bases between. Germline CDR1 reads LNHDA; CDR2 reads SQIVND (reference sequence). For the CDR3, the DNA is TGTGCCAGTAGTATATTTGGCGATGAGCAGTTCTTC. As protein: CASSIFGDEQFF.

This chain links TRBV27 with TRBJ1-3, with 7 bases fitting TRBD1. Germline-derived CDR1 and CDR2 are MNHEY and SMNVEV (reference sequence). The CDR3 is 16 amino acids. Trimming at V came to 5 bases and at J to 4 bases, leaving 11 bases not matched to a gene. The CDR3 loop is CASSVYRQGDGNTIYF. The CDR3 DNA is TGTGCCAGCAGTGTATACCGACAGGGAGACGGAAACACCATATATTTT.